The source of this T cell receptor beta chain is a study of blood T cell repertoires in COVID-19. Study in general: Italy, Spain and the United States were the sources of the convalescent and acute COVID-19 samples.

Only in-frame clones appear in the TCRdb table, and some are missing; sequencing was by immunoSEQ multiplex PCR. The table records over 300,000 clones, 86% of them present only once. V shed 9 bases, J shed 5 bases, and the junction held 10 bases outside the gene matches. Germline V gives CDR1 SNHLY, CDR2 FYNNEI. The CDR3 loop spans 14 amino acids. The receptor was isolated from a woman aged 45-59 years with acute or convalescent COVID-19. Sequenced material: peripheral blood. The chain uses TRBV2 and TRBJ2-7, with 10 bases identical to TRBD1. The CDR3 loop is CASRDRGTTDEQYF. The CDR3 DNA is TGTGCCAGTAGGGACAGGGGCACTACCGACGAGCAGTACTTC.